The 21 T cell receptor beta chains presented below share a single source sample, sequenced in a study of OX40 agonist ivuxolimab in advanced cancers. Sequenced by immunoSEQ multiplex PCR; TCRdb stores in-frame clones only, minus some. In the table there are nearly 85,000 clones, approximately 87% of which are singletons. Sequencing was performed on CD4+ or CD8+ T cells sorted from blood, taken in a trial of the OX40 agonist ivuxolimab. The receptors stem from an adult with an advanced solid tumor such as melanoma, head and neck, liver or kidney cancer.

This chain connects TRBV5-6 to TRBJ2-5; D perhaps matches TRBD1 (5 bases). In germline, CDR1 is SGHDT, CDR2 YYEEEE. V was pared by 3 bases and J by 5 bases, with 14 bases between. The CDR3 length is 14 residues. The chain's CDR3 is CASSSSAGRETQYF. CDR3 DNA: TGTGCCAGCAGCTCCTCGGCAGGGCGGGAGACCCAGTACTTC.

The chain couples TRBV7-2 to TRBJ2-5; D uncertain. The germline V gene encodes CDR1 SGHTA and CDR2 FQGNSA. Trimming took 5 bases from V and 1 from J, leaving 8 bases between them. The CDR3 covers 13 residues. CDR3 bases: TGTGCCAGCAGCCAAAGAGTCCAAGAGACCCAGTACTTC. Translated, it gives CASSQRVQETQYF.

This chain joins TRBV12-5 and TRBJ2-1; the D gene is possibly TRBD2 (5 bases). Per germline, CDR1 LGHNT and CDR2 FRNRAP. Between the trimmed V and J ends, which lost 2 bases and 9 bases, there was a span of 20 bases. This CDR3 spans 16 amino acids. This chain's CDR3 is CASGLRSGVLEVEQFF. The CDR3 DNA follows: TGTGCTAGTGGTTTGCGATCCGGGGTCCTAGAGGTTGAGCAGTTCTTC.

V gene TRBV19 combines with J gene TRBJ1-2, with D possibly being TRBD1 (6 bases). Trimming took 10 bases from V and 5 from J, leaving 17 bases between them. CDR1 LNHDA and CDR2 SQIVND come from the germline V gene (reference sequence). The CDR3 is 13 amino acids. DNA for the CDR3: TGTGCCACTACGGGGGGCAGGGATTATGGCTACACCTTC. It codes for CATTGGRDYGYTF.

The V call is TRBV4-2, the J call TRBJ1-6; D ambiguous. The germline V gene encodes CDR1 LGHNA and CDR2 YNFKEQ. V lost 1 base and J 10 bases, leaving 11 bases between the germline ends. The CDR3 length is 14 residues. CDR3 sequence reads: CASSQVPSDSPLHF. The CDR3 DNA sequence: TGTGCCAGCAGCCAAGTTCCCAGTGACTCACCCCTCCACTTT.

The chain carries TRBV7-2 and TRBJ1-4, with TRBD1 identical over 7 bases. The CDR3 totals 16 residues. V gave up 6 bases and J gave up 5 bases; unmatched junction bases: 12. CDR1 and CDR2 from the germline V gene are SGHTA and FQGNSA. The DNA of the CDR3 is TGTGCCAGCAGTCCAGGAGGGGCAGGGGGAAATGAAAAACTGTTTTTT. This sequence encodes CASSPGGAGGNEKLFF.

The gene calls are TRBV6-6 and TRBJ2-5, with TRBD1 matching 7 bases. V gave up 7 bases and J gave up 3 bases; unmatched junction bases: 8. CDR3 length: 14 amino acids. The germline gives CDR1 MNHNY, CDR2 SVGAGI (reference sequence). This chain's CDR3 is CASTKGDSKETQYF. The CDR3 DNA reads TGTGCCAGCACAAAGGGGGACAGCAAAGAGACCCAGTACTTC.

The CDR3 reads CASGLAGQETQYF. CDR3 DNA sequence: TGTGCCAGCGGTTTAGCGGGGCAGGAGACCCAGTACTTC. The V call is TRBV6-5, the J call TRBJ2-5; 8 bases line up with TRBD2. The V and J ends lost 8 bases and 5 bases, in that order; junction bases with no gene match: 7. The CDR3 length is 13 residues. The germline V gene has CDR1 MNHEY and CDR2 SVGAGI.

This chain connects TRBV6-5 to TRBJ2-7; possible D gene TRBD2, 5 bases. Germline CDR1 is MNHEY and CDR2 is SVGAGI. There are 14 residues in the CDR3. Trimming took 0 bases from V and 2 from J, leaving 8 bases between them. The CDR3 reads CASSYSGVTYEQYF. The CDR3, as DNA: TGTGCCAGCAGTTACTCCGGGGTTACCTACGAGCAGTACTTC.

This chain uses TRBV18 with TRBJ2-7; D is possibly TRBD1 (5 bases). Trimming removed 6 bases from V and 3 bases from J, with 12 bases in between. From germline, CDR1 is KGHSH and CDR2 LQKENI. The CDR3 runs 13 residues. The CDR3 sequence: CASSPTDSYEQYF. In DNA form, the CDR3 reads TGTGCCAGCTCCCCGACAGACAGCTACGAGCAGTACTTC.

This clone was seen a single time. V usage is TRBV5-4 and J usage is TRBJ1-2; 8 bases are shared with TRBD1. Germline V gives CDR1 SGHNT, CDR2 YYREEE (reference sequence). V shed 4 bases and J 2 bases; nucleotides not matched to a gene: 7. This CDR3 has 15 residues. CDR3 nucleotides: TGTGCCAGCAGCACCCGACAGGGGAAGAACTATGGCTACACCTTC. Translation: CASSTRQGKNYGYTF.

The chain links TRBV6-1 to TRBJ2-7, with a weak D call TRBD1 (6 bases). This CDR3 spans 14 amino acids. V was cut by 1 base and J by 3 bases, with 10 bases left in between. Germline V gene data show CDR1 as MNHNS and CDR2 as SASEGT. In DNA, the CDR3 is TGTGCCAGCAGTGAAGATGGACAGCTCTACGAGCAGTACTTC. Amino acid sequence: CASSEDGQLYEQYF.

The chain couples TRBV2 to TRBJ1-2; no reliable D call. The CDR3 runs to 12 residues. The germline V gene has CDR1 SNHLY and CDR2 FYNNEI. V gave up 4 bases and J gave up 8 bases, with 11 bases separating them. The CDR3 nucleotides read TGTGCCAGCAGTGTGGGCCTTGAGGGCTACACCTTC. Translating it yields CASSVGLEGYTF.

The chain combines TRBV27 with TRBJ2-2; D gene ambiguous. The germline CDR1 and CDR2 sequences are MNHEY and SMNVEV (reference sequence). V was clipped by 6 bases and J by 6 bases, with 14 bases between them. The CDR3 covers 14 residues. CDR3 region: CASSLRLGPGELFF. CDR3 DNA sequence: TGTGCCAGCAGCCTTCGACTTGGCCCCGGGGAGCTGTTTTTT.

This rearrangement joins TRBV11-2 to TRBJ2-7, with D possibly matching TRBD1 (5 bases). Trimming stripped 4 bases from V and 4 bases from J, with 14 bases between. Looked up from germline, CDR1 is SGHAT and CDR2 is FQNNGV. The CDR3 has 14 amino acids. CDR3 bases: TGTGCCAGCAGCTACGATAGCAGGGAATACGAGCAGTACTTC. Its translation: CASSYDSREYEQYF.

V and J are TRBV6-5 and TRBJ2-7, with D perhaps given as TRBD1 or TRBD2 (5 bases each). Trimming took 8 bases from V and 9 from J, leaving 17 bases between them. Germline CDR1 reads MNHEY; CDR2 reads SVGAGI. The CDR3 length is 12 residues. CDR3 residues: CASRDGSTRQYF. The CDR3 nucleotides are TGTGCCAGCCGGGACGGGTCTACGAGGCAGTACTTC.

This clone came up once. The V call is TRBV6-6, the J call TRBJ1-2, with D possibly TRBD1 on 6 matching bases. In germline, CDR1 is MNHNY, CDR2 SVGAGI (reference sequence). The CDR3 sequence is 14 residues long. With 0 bases removed from V and 7 bases from J, the gap between germline ends came to 12 bases. The DNA of the CDR3 is TGTGCCAGCAGTTACTCGGGGGCCGCCGGTGGCTACACCTTC. It specifies CASSYSGAAGGYTF.

V is TRBV29-1 and J is TRBJ2-5, with 12 bases matching TRBD2. V was pared by 4 bases and J by 7 bases, with 4 bases of the junction left unmatched. Germline CDR1 and CDR2: SQVTM and ANQGSEA. CDR3 size: 13 residues. In nucleotides, the CDR3 is TGCAGCGTTGGTCTAGCGGGGGGGGTGACCCAGTACTTC. Amino acid sequence: CSVGLAGGVTQYF.

This clone was picked up a small number of times. The chain carries TRBV6-5 and TRBJ2-6; D uncertain. The CDR3 is 15 residues long. Between the trimmed V and J ends, which lost 0 bases and 0 bases, there was a span of 3 bases. The germline CDR1 and CDR2 sequences are MNHEY and SVGAGI. CDR3 sequence (DNA): TGTGCCAGCAGTTACTCATCCTCTGGGGCCAACGTCCTGACTTTC. This codes for CASSYSSSGANVLTF.

This chain links TRBV2 with TRBJ1-1, with 9 bases identical to TRBD1. J lost 7 bases, V lost 7 bases, and 10 bases had no gene match. The V gene's germline CDR1 is SNHLY and CDR2 FYNNEI. There are 14 residues in the CDR3. The CDR3 nucleotides are TGTGCCAGCATCGAACAGGGGGCTGGGGGTGAAGCTTTCTTT. It yields the protein CASIEQGAGGEAFF.

The CDR3 sequence is CASSVRGREQYF. The CDR3 nucleotides are TGTGCCAGCAGTGTTCGGGGGCGAGAGCAGTACTTC. V gene TRBV6-1 combines with J gene TRBJ2-7; D may be TRBD1 or TRBD2 (6 bases each). CDR1 is MNHNS and CDR2 is SASEGT in the germline V gene. The CDR3 length is 12 residues. V gave up 4 bases and J gave up 7 bases, with 11 bases separating them.